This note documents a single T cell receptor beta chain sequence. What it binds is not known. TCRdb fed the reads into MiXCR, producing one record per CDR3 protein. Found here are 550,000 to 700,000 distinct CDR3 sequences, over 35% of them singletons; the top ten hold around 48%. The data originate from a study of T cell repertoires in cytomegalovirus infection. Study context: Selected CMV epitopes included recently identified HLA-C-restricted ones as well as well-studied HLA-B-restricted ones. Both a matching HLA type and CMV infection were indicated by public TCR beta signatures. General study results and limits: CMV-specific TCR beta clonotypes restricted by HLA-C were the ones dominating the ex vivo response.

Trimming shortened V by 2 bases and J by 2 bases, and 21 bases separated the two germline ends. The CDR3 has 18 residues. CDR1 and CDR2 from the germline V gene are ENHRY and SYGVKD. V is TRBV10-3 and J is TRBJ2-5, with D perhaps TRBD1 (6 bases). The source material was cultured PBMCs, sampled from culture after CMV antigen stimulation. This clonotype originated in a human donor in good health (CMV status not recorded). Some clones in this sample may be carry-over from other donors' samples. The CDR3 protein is CAISERPQDNRGQETQYF. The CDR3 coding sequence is TGTGCCATCAGTGAGAGGCCCCAGGACAATAGGGGGCAAGAGACCCAGTACTTC.